This TCR beta chain comes out of a study of T cells in Graves' hyperthyroidism and ophthalmopathy. Notes on the study in general: Ophthalmopathy got predicted by the model a median 6.5 months before its onset. Most thyroid clonotypes expanded above 0.001 were also detected in blood.

In this sample, this clonotype turned up many times. The target antigen is unknown. Germline-derived CDR1 and CDR2 are LGHNA and YNFKEQ. The CDR3 consists of 15 residues. J gave up 1 base and V 3 bases, and 3 bases lay outside the gene matches. Among the patients, aged 18 to 65, hyperthyroidism was newly diagnosed and had lasted under 2 months. It was RNA transcripts that yielded the amplified TCR beta CDR3 regions. First-round RT-PCR of the TCR CDR3 relied on the HTBI primer set. TCRdb independently ran MiXCR on the multiplex PCR reads; one entry per CDR3 protein. The sample contains around 290,000 distinct CDR3 sequences, roughly 13% of which appear only once.

The TCR sequence derives from a woman in her 30s with Graves' hyperthyroidism that later progressed to Graves' ophthalmopathy. The chain employs TRBV4-2 and TRBJ2-7; 10 nucleotides match TRBD2. The sample comprised blood. The CDR3 spells CASSQEREGSYEQYF. The CDR3, as DNA: TGTGCCAGCAGCCAGGAGCGGGAGGGGTCCTACGAGCAGTACTTC.